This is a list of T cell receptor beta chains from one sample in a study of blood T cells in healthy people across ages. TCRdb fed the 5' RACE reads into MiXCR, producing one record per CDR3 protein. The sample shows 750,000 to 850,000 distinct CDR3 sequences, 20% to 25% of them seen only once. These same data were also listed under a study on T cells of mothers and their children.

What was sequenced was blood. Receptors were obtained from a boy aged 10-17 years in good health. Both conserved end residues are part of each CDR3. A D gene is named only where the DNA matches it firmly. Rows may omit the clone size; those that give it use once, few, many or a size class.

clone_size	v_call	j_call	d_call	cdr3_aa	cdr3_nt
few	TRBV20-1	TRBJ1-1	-	CSARTDTNTEAFF	TGCAGTGCTAGAACAGACACGAACACTGAAGCTTTCTTT
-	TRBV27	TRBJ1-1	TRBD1	CASGAGTGGTEAFF	TGTGCCAGCGGGGCCGGGACAGGGGGCACTGAAGCTTTCTTT
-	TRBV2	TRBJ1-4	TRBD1	CASKSGTGDEKLFF	TGTGCCAGCAAGTCCGGGACAGGGGACGAAAAACTGTTTTTT
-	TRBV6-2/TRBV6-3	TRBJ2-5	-	CASSPMGNRADQETQYF	TGTGCCAGCAGTCCTATGGGGAACAGGGCGGATCAAGAGACCCAGTACTTC
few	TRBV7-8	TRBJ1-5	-	CASSASWEGNQPQHF	TGTGCCAGCAGTGCTAGTTGGGAGGGAAATCAGCCCCAGCATTTT
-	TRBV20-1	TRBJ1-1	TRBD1	CSACKDRAHVVCTEAFF	TGCAGTGCTTGTAAAGACAGGGCCCATGTGGTTTGCACTGAAGCTTTCTTT
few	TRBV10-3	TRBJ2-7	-	CAISASDTRLGNEQYF	TGTGCCATCAGTGCGTCGGACACAAGACTAGGAAACGAGCAGTACTTC
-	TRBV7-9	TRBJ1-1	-	CASSPSAKGAEAFF	TGTGCCAGCAGCCCCTCAGCGAAGGGCGCTGAAGCTTTCTTT
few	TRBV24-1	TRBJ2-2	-	CATSVDSNTGELFF	TGTGCCACCAGTGTGGACAGTAACACCGGGGAGCTGTTTTTT
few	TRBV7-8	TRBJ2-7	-	CASSPRRGGAYEQYF	TGTGCCAGCAGCCCCCGTCGGGGCGGAGCCTACGAGCAGTACTTC
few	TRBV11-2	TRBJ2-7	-	CASTATSSYEQYF	TGTGCCAGCACCGCAACTAGTAGCTACGAGCAGTACTTC
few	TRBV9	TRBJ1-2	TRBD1	CASSDGTGPNYGYTF	TGTGCCAGCAGCGATGGGACAGGGCCTAACTATGGCTACACCTTC
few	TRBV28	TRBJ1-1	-	CASSLIGREAFF	TGTGCCAGCAGTTTAATCGGGAGGGAAGCTTTCTTT
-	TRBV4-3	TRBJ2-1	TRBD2	CASSQDPAGYEQFF	TGCGCCAGCAGCCAAGACCCAGCGGGGTATGAGCAGTTCTTC
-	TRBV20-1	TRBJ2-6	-	CSARALGANVLTF	TGCAGTGCTAGGGCCCTGGGGGCCAACGTCCTGACTTTC
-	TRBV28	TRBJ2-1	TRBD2	CASRISGTGYNEQFF	TGTGCCAGCAGAATTAGCGGGACTGGCTACAATGAGCAGTTCTTC
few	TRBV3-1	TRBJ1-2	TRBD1	CASSQPGQGARYGYTF	TGTGCCAGCAGCCAACCGGGACAGGGAGCTCGGTATGGCTACACCTTC
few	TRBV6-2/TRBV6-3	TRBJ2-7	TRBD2	CASSYSPGLATEQYF	TGTGCCAGCAGTTACTCTCCGGGACTAGCGACCGAGCAGTACTTC
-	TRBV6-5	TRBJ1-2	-	CASSFTGIYGYTF	TGTGCCAGCAGTTTTACAGGGATCTATGGCTACACCTTC
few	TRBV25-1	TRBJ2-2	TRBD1	CASSTGDTGELFF	TGTGCCAGCAGTACAGGGGACACCGGGGAGCTGTTTTTT
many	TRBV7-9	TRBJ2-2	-	CASSSGGELFF	TGTGCCAGCAGCTCTGGAGGGGAGCTGTTTTTT
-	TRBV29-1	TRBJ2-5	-	CSVGQDRDKETQYF	TGCAGCGTTGGACAGGACCGGGATAAAGAGACCCAGTACTTC
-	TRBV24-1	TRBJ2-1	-	CATSDIVGSSAYNEQFF	TGTGCCACCAGTGATATTGTCGGCAGTTCAGCCTACAATGAGCAGTTCTTC
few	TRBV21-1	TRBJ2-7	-	CASNSQGMSYEQYF	TGTGCCAGCAACTCACAGGGGATGTCCTACGAGCAGTACTTC
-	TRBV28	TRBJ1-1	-	CASSLGGGGNLEAFF	TGTGCCAGCAGTTTAGGGGGCGGCGGAAACCTCGAAGCTTTCTTT
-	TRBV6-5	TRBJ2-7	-	CVSSTLGGSAYEQYF	TGTGTCAGCAGCACCCTGGGCGGGTCAGCTTACGAGCAGTACTTC
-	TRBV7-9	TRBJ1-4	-	CASSLGGETNEKLFF	TGTGCCAGCAGCTTAGGTGGGGAGACTAATGAAAAACTGTTTTTT
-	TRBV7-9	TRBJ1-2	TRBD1	CASSVPTGGYDGYTF	TGTGCCAGCAGCGTTCCCACAGGGGGCTACGATGGCTACACCTTC
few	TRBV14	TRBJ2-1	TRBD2	CASRPNGLAGGNEQFF	TGTGCCAGCAGACCTAATGGACTAGCGGGAGGGAATGAGCAGTTCTTC
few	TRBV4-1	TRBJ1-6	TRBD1	CASSQGGQGATGYNSPLHF	TGCGCCAGCAGCCAAGGTGGACAGGGGGCGACGGGGTATAATTCACCCCTCCACTTT